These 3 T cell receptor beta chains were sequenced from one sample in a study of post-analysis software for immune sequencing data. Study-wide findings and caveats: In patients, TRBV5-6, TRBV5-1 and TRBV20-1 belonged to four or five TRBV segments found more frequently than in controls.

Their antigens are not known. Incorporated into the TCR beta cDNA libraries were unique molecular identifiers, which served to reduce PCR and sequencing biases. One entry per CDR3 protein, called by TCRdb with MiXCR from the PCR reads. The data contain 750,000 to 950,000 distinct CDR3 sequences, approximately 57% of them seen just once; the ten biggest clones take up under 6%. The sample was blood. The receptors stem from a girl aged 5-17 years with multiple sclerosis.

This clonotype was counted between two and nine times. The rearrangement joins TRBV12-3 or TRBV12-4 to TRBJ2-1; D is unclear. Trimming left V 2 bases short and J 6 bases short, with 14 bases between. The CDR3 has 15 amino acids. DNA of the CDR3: TGTGCCAGCAGTTTATCTAGTGCCGCTGTCAATGAGCAGTTCTTC. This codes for CASSLSSAAVNEQFF.

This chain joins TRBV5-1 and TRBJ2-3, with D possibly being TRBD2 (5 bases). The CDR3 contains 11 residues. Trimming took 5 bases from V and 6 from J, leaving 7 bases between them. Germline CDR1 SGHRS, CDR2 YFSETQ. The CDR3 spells CASRLDDTQYF. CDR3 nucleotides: TGCGCCAGCAGACTAGACGATACGCAGTATTTT.

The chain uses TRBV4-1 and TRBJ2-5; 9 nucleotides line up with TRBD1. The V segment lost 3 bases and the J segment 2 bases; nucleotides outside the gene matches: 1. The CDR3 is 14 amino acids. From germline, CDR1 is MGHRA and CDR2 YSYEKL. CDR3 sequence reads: CASSQTGGQETQYF. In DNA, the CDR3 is TGCGCCAGCAGCCAGACAGGGGGACAAGAGACCCAGTACTTC.